Below, 9 T cell receptor beta chains from the same sample are listed, as sequenced in a study of blood T cell repertoires in COVID-19. The data were produced by immunoSEQ multiplex PCR, yet TCRdb's version contains in-frame clones alone and is incomplete. The table lists over 200,000 clones, about 88% of them singletons. The sequenced sample was peripheral blood. All receptors derive from a man in his forties or fifties with active or convalescent COVID-19.

The CDR3 bases are TGTGCCAGCACCCCGGGACAGGGCACAGATACGCAGTATTTT. This sequence encodes CASTPGQGTDTQYF. The rearrangement joins TRBV6-5 to TRBJ2-3; 8 bases are a match to TRBD1. This CDR3 has 14 amino acids. The ends lost 7 bases at V and 1 base at J; junction bases unmatched: 4. Germline values: CDR1 MNHEY, CDR2 SVGAGI.

The rearrangement links TRBV28 to TRBJ1-1; D possibly corresponds to TRBD1 (5 bases). Germline CDR1 is MDHEN and CDR2 is SYDVKM. V dropped 3 bases and J dropped 6 bases, with 17 bases sitting between them. The CDR3 totals 15 residues. The CDR3 loop is CASSFSWGGEAEAFF. In DNA form, the CDR3 reads TGTGCCAGCAGTTTCTCTTGGGGGGGGGAAGCTGAAGCTTTCTTT.

This sequence joins TRBV27 and TRBJ1-6; 7 bases fit TRBD1. The CDR3 runs to 18 residues. CDR1 is MNHEY and CDR2 is SMNVEV in the germline V gene (reference sequence). V was pared by 5 bases and J by 0 bases, with 10 bases of the junction left unmatched. The CDR3, as DNA: TGTGCCAGCAGTGCAAACAGGGGATTGAGCTCCTATAATTCACCCCTCCACTTT. It translates to CASSANRGLSSYNSPLHF.

The chain recombines TRBV7-3 with TRBJ2-1; 7 bases are shared with TRBD1. The germline V gene has CDR1 SGHTA and CDR2 FQGTGA. V shed 5 bases, J shed 1 base, and the junction held 5 bases outside the gene matches. The CDR3 sequence is 15 residues long. The CDR3 DNA sequence: TGTGCCAGCAGCAACGGGACAGTTTCCTACAATGAGCAGTTCTTC. Translating it yields CASSNGTVSYNEQFF.

This clone was observed a handful of times. The rearrangement joins TRBV2 to TRBJ2-3, with TRBD1 matching over 8 bases. Looked up from germline, CDR1 is SNHLY and CDR2 is FYNNEI. The CDR3 consists of 14 residues. V trimming: 3 bases; J trimming: 13 bases; junction bases outside the gene matches: 12. The CDR3: CASSELGQAGREYF. CDR3 nucleotide sequence: TGTGCCAGCAGTGAGTTGGGACAGGCGGGGCGTGAGTATTTT.

The chain employs TRBV2 and TRBJ1-2; possibly TRBD1 for D (5 bases). CDR1 and CDR2 from the germline V gene are SNHLY and FYNNEI. This CDR3 spans 13 amino acids. The V end was cut by 8 bases, the J end by 5 bases, with 15 bases between. CDR3: CASDLRGWYGYTF. The CDR3 bases are TGTGCCAGCGACCTACGGGGGTGGTATGGCTACACCTTC. Variable domain in full (rest from reference TRBV2 and TRBJ1-2): EPEVTQTPSHQVTQMGQEVILRCVPISNHLYFYWYRQILGQKVEFLVSFYNNEISEKSEIFDDQFSVERPDGSNFTLKIRSTKLEDSAMYFCASDLRGWYGYTFGSGTRLTVV.

This sequence joins TRBV6-5 and TRBJ2-7, with TRBD2 matching over 8 bases. The CDR3 consists of 13 residues. Germline V gene lookup returns CDR1 MNHEY and CDR2 SVGAGI. Trimming at V came to 6 bases and at J to 6 bases, leaving 7 bases not matched to a gene. The CDR3, as DNA: TGTGCCAGCAGCAGTAGCGGGACGGGCGAGCAGTACTTC. This encodes CASSSSGTGEQYF.

The V and J genes are TRBV28 and TRBJ2-1, with 8 bases fitting TRBD1. This CDR3 spans 17 amino acids. V lost 5 bases and J lost 7; bases outside the gene matches: 16. Germline V gene lookup returns CDR1 MDHEN and CDR2 SYDVKM. CDR3 sequence (DNA): TGTGCCAGCAGTCCTCACGGGGCCAGGGGGCGTATGAATGAGCAGTTCTTC. Protein: CASSPHGARGRMNEQFF.

V gene TRBV14 combines with J gene TRBJ2-7; the match to TRBD1 covers 8 bases. With 4 bases clipped from V and 2 bases from J, the junction kept 7 bases outside the gene matches. This CDR3 region has 15 residues. CDR1 and CDR2 from the germline V gene are SGHDN and FVKESK. Written as DNA, the CDR3 is TGTGCCAGCAGCCCACAGGGGGGAATCGCCTACGAGCAGTACTTC. This encodes CASSPQGGIAYEQYF.